Below are 30 T cell receptor beta chains sequenced from a single sample in a study of OX40 agonist ivuxolimab in advanced cancers. The library was produced with the immunoSEQ multiplex PCR assay. TCRdb took this table from immuneACCESS and kept in-frame rearrangements with V and J called. Such tables lack part of the clones; where checked against another copy, unresolved V genes explain under half of the gap, and the rest is unexplained. The sample includes tens of thousands of clones, with 85% to 95% observed a single time. The ten largest account for roughly 2.8% of the sample. The sequences come from CD4+ or CD8+ T cells sorted from blood, collected in a trial of the OX40 agonist ivuxolimab. Source of these receptors: an adult with an advanced solid tumor such as melanoma, head and neck, liver or kidney cancer.

This chain uses TRBV30 with TRBJ2-3, with D possibly matching TRBD2 (6 bases). V was shortened by 7 bases and J by 0 bases, with 11 bases between the two germline ends. The CDR3 extends over 13 amino acids. Germline values: CDR1 GTSNPN, CDR2 SVGIG (reference sequence). The CDR3 spells CASRRGSTDTQYF. CDR3 in DNA: TGTGCCTCGAGGAGGGGAAGCACAGATACGCAGTATTTT.

The rearrangement uses TRBV5-4 and TRBJ2-3; possibly TRBD1 for D (5 bases). Germline lookup yields CDR1 SGHNT and CDR2 YYREEE (reference sequence). Trimming shortened V by 0 bases and J by 2 bases, and 10 bases separated the two germline ends. The CDR3 consists of 15 residues. For the CDR3, the DNA is TGTGCCAGCAGCTTGGAGCCAGGGCCCACAGATACGCAGTATTTT. Encoded protein: CASSLEPGPTDTQYF.

To note about this clone: This sample includes further DNA sequences coding for the same CDR3. V usage is TRBV28 and J usage is TRBJ2-3, with 10 bases matching TRBD1. From germline, CDR1 is MDHEN and CDR2 SYDVKM. V lost 5 bases, J lost 3 bases, and 14 bases stayed unmatched. The CDR3 length is 18 residues. This chain's CDR3 is CASSLHPGTGEETDTQYF. The CDR3 DNA is TGTGCCAGCAGTCTACACCCGGGGACAGGGGAAGAAACAGATACGCAGTATTTT.

The chain employs TRBV4-1 and TRBJ2-1; D is possibly TRBD1 (5 bases). This CDR3 is 16 amino acids long. Between the trimmed V and J ends, which lost 0 bases and 3 bases, there was a span of 12 bases. Germline V gene sequence: CDR1 MGHRA, CDR2 YSYEKL. CDR3 DNA: TGCGCCAGCAGCCAAGATGCCCAGGGTAACTACAATGAGCAGTTCTTC. Its translation: CASSQDAQGNYNEQFF.

The CDR3 protein is CASSQPGGYEQFF. The CDR3 bases are TGCGCCAGCAGCCAACCAGGGGGGTATGAGCAGTTCTTC. The rearrangement uses TRBV4-1 and TRBJ2-1; D is possibly TRBD1 (7 bases). From germline, CDR1 is MGHRA and CDR2 YSYEKL. The CDR3 runs to 13 residues. V lost 2 bases and J 8 bases, leaving 10 bases between the germline ends.

This clone has just one count. V gene TRBV2 combines with J gene TRBJ1-3; tentatively, D is TRBD1 (6 bases). Germline CDR1 and CDR2: SNHLY and FYNNEI. There are 16 residues in the CDR3. The CDR3 sequence is CALTSRGRNAGNTIYF. CDR3 sequence (DNA): TGTGCTCTCACGAGCCGGGGGCGGAATGCTGGAAACACCATATATTTT.

The V gene is TRBV27, the J gene TRBJ2-5, with 9 bases identical to TRBD1. Germline V gene sequence: CDR1 MNHEY, CDR2 SMNVEV (reference sequence). V was pared by 7 bases and J by 7 bases, with 31 bases of the junction left unmatched. The CDR3 length is 21 residues. In nucleotides, the CDR3 is TGTGCCAGCACCATACCCTATGAGGGCCACCTTGGACAGGGGAAGGAGGGGACCCAGTACTTC. This translates into CASTIPYEGHLGQGKEGTQYF.

This sequence joins TRBV12-5 and TRBJ2-5; D uncertain. Germline loops: CDR1 LGHNT, CDR2 FRNRAP. There are 14 residues in the CDR3. V was cut by 5 bases and J by 5 bases, with 15 bases left in between. The CDR3: CASGPTESFETQYF. The CDR3 DNA is TGTGCTAGTGGTCCCACCGAGTCCTTCGAGACCCAGTACTTC.

The genes are TRBV19 and TRBJ2-1; D is possibly TRBD1 (5 bases). Trimming removed 3 bases from V and 3 bases from J, with 15 bases in between. The length of the CDR3 is 16 residues. Germline CDR1 and CDR2: LNHDA and SQIVND (reference sequence). The CDR3 protein is CASSITTGNLYNEQFF. DNA for the CDR3: TGTGCCAGTAGTATTACAACAGGAAACCTCTACAATGAGCAGTTCTTC.

J is TRBJ2-4 and V is TRBV4-3, with 9 bases matching TRBD1. From germline, CDR1 is LGHNA and CDR2 YSLEER. V lost 5 bases to trimming and J lost 0 bases; unmatched junction nucleotides: 2. The CDR3 spans 15 residues. CDR3 in DNA: TGCGCCAGCAGCGGGACAGGGCTAGCCAAAAACATTCAGTACTTC. Translation: CASSGTGLAKNIQYF.

The J gene is TRBJ2-3, the V gene TRBV29-1; TRBD1 might be the D (9 bases). The length of the CDR3 is 14 residues. Between the trimmed V and J ends, which lost 8 bases and 6 bases, there was a span of 21 bases. The germline gives CDR1 SQVTM, CDR2 ANQGSEA. The CDR3 nucleotides read TGCAGCCCGGGGGGGACAGGGACATCGGATACGCAGTATTTT. It codes for CSPGGTGTSDTQYF.

The V call is TRBV6-1, the J call TRBJ2-2; D is possibly TRBD1 (5 bases). CDR1 is MNHNS, CDR2 SASEGT, per germline. This CDR3 spans 16 amino acids. V was cut by 3 bases and J by 6 bases, with 17 bases left in between. The CDR3 region has the DNA TGTGCCAGCAGTGAGGATCTCAGACAGATCCCCGGGGAGCTGTTTTTT. Amino acid sequence: CASSEDLRQIPGELFF.

The chain employs TRBV20-1 and TRBJ2-3; 8 bases line up with TRBD2. This CDR3 contains 11 residues. Germline V CDR1 and CDR2: DFQATT, SNEGSKA (reference sequence). CDR3 nucleotide sequence: TGCAGAGTAGCGGGGACAGATACGCAGTATTTT. Protein: CRVAGTDTQYF.

The chain carries TRBV27 and TRBJ2-7; 7 positions match TRBD2. CDR3 length equals 15 residues. V gave up 5 bases and J gave up 4 bases; unmatched junction bases: 11. Germline CDR1 and CDR2: MNHEY and SMNVEV (reference sequence). CDR3 sequence reads: CASSPFRREMYEQYF. CDR3 DNA sequence: TGTGCCAGCAGTCCCTTCCGGCGGGAGATGTACGAGCAGTACTTC.

The chain uses TRBV7-9 and TRBJ2-1, with no clear D. Germline CDR1 SEHNR, CDR2 FQNEAQ (reference sequence). This CDR3 is 15 amino acids long. The V gene lost 5 bases and the J gene lost 0 bases, with 11 bases spanning the gap. The CDR3 region has the DNA TGTGCCAGCAGCCAACTTGGAAACTCCTACAATGAGCAGTTCTTC. It translates to CASSQLGNSYNEQFF.

This clone has just one count. The rearrangement uses TRBV6-5 and TRBJ2-1; D gene unclear. This CDR3 spans 12 amino acids. Trimming shortened V by 5 bases and J by 3 bases, and 5 bases separated the two germline ends. CDR1 is MNHEY, CDR2 SVGAGI, per germline. The CDR3 sequence: CASSTGYNEQFF. As DNA, the CDR3 is TGTGCCAGCAGTACCGGCTACAATGAGCAGTTCTTC.

The CDR3 DNA reads as TGTGCCAGCAGCTTAGCACCGGGGAGCTACGAGCAGTACTTC. This codes for CASSLAPGSYEQYF. The chain carries TRBV7-8 and TRBJ2-7, with D tentatively TRBD2 (5 bases). CDR3 length: 14 amino acids. V lost 0 bases and J lost 3, with 9 bases in between. CDR1 and CDR2 from the germline V gene are SGHVS and FQNEAQ.

The V gene is TRBV7-9, the J gene TRBJ2-7; 8 bases map to TRBD2. The V gene's germline CDR1 is SEHNR and CDR2 FQNEAQ (reference sequence). The CDR3 sequence is 18 residues long. The junction had 13 bases not matched to a gene; V was cut back by 1 base and J by 2 bases. This CDR3 reads CASSLGPLTSGSPYEQYF. The CDR3 coding sequence is TGTGCCAGCAGCTTAGGGCCCCTTACTAGCGGCTCACCCTACGAGCAGTACTTC.

This clone was observed once. The chain combines TRBV6-6 with TRBJ2-7; tentatively, D is TRBD1 (6 bases). The CDR3 length is 16 residues. V dropped 2 bases and J dropped 4 bases, with 18 bases sitting between them. Germline lookup yields CDR1 MNHNY and CDR2 SVGAGI (reference sequence). CDR3 loop: CASSYGAPGHLYEQYF. The DNA of the CDR3 is TGTGCCAGCAGTTACGGGGCTCCGGGACATCTGTACGAGCAGTACTTC.

The rearrangement uses TRBV5-3 and TRBJ1-4; D is unresolved. TRBV5-3 is marked as an open reading frame, function uncertain. The CDR3 consists of 15 residues. Deletions cut 3 bases from V and 7 bases from J, with 16 bases between. The CDR3 DNA reads TGTGCCAGAAGCTCCCGGGCCCCTGGGCGTGAAAAACTGTTTTTT. It yields the protein CARSSRAPGREKLFF.

The chain combines TRBV6-5 with TRBJ1-1; the D is unclear. In germline, CDR1 is MNHEY, CDR2 SVGAGI. Trimming shortened V by 7 bases and J by 5 bases, and 20 bases separated the two germline ends. The CDR3 contains 15 residues. Here the CDR3 reads CASILSRGRLTEAFF. CDR3 in DNA: TGTGCCAGCATTTTATCCCGCGGACGCCTAACTGAAGCTTTCTTT.

The rearrangement joins TRBV18 to TRBJ2-1; TRBD2 agrees at 7 bases. After removal of 4 bases from V and 10 bases from J, the junction contained 10 bases not matched to a gene. The germline V gene has CDR1 KGHSH and CDR2 LQKENI. The CDR3 has 14 amino acids. As DNA, the CDR3 is TGTGCCAGCTCACTGGACGGCCTGGGAGGGGAGCAGTTCTTC. Translating gives CASSLDGLGGEQFF.

The rearrangement uses TRBV27 and TRBJ2-7; a weak D match, TRBD1 (6 bases). The CDR3 covers 15 residues. CDR1 is MNHEY and CDR2 is SMNVEV in the germline V gene (reference sequence). Between the trimmed V and J ends, which lost 5 bases and 5 bases, there was a span of 19 bases. The CDR3 DNA reads as TGTGCCAGCAGTCACCAAACAGGGCTAGGCCACGAGCAGTACTTC. Protein: CASSHQTGLGHEQYF.

V is TRBV15 and J is TRBJ1-5; tentative D call: TRBD1 (6 bases). Germline lookup yields CDR1 LNHNV and CDR2 YYDKDF (reference sequence). Trimming took off 9 bases at V and 5 bases at J, with 26 bases between the two ends. The CDR3 contains 17 residues. CDR3: CATHPIRTVKEDQPQHF. Written as DNA, the CDR3 is TGTGCCACACACCCGATTAGGACAGTAAAAGAAGATCAGCCCCAGCATTTT.

The gene calls are TRBV18 and TRBJ1-1, with D perhaps TRBD1 (6 bases). CDR3 length equals 14 residues. The germline gives CDR1 KGHSH, CDR2 LQKENI. Trimming pared 2 bases from V and 5 bases from J, leaving 12 bases between. The CDR3 sequence: CASSPGRGWTEAFF. In DNA form, the CDR3 reads TGTGCCAGCTCACCAGGCAGGGGATGGACTGAAGCTTTCTTT.

V usage is TRBV9 and J usage is TRBJ1-2; D is undetermined. The germline V gene encodes CDR1 SGDLS and CDR2 YYNGEE. CDR3 length: 16 amino acids. Trimming left V 0 bases short and J 2 bases short, with 14 bases between. The CDR3 DNA reads TGTGCCAGCAGCGTAGCTTTAGGTGCGGGAAACTATGGCTACACCTTC. Translated, it gives CASSVALGAGNYGYTF.

Turning to this clone: Different DNA sequences within this sample yield the same CDR3. Written as DNA, the CDR3 is TGCGCCAGCAGCCAAGAAGGGGGCTGGGAGACCCAGTACTTC. The encoded protein is CASSQEGGWETQYF. The gene calls are TRBV4-1 and TRBJ2-5; 7 bases match TRBD1. The V and J ends lost 0 bases and 5 bases, in that order; junction bases with no gene match: 3. This CDR3 is 14 amino acids long. The germline V gene encodes CDR1 MGHRA and CDR2 YSYEKL.

The chain couples TRBV6-1 to TRBJ2-5; D is possibly TRBD1 or TRBD2 (6 bases each). The V end was cut by 1 base, the J end by 5 bases, with 20 bases between. Germline CDR1 MNHNS, CDR2 SASEGT. CDR3 length equals 17 residues. CDR3 sequence reads: CASSEGLWGAVGETQYF. In nucleotides, the CDR3 is TGTGCCAGCAGTGAAGGGCTGTGGGGGGCTGTAGGGGAGACCCAGTACTTC.

This rearrangement joins TRBV25-1 to TRBJ1-2; the match to TRBD1 covers 9 bases. Germline CDR1 MGHDK, CDR2 SYGVNS. J lost 8 bases, V lost 6 bases, and 13 bases had no gene match. CDR3 length: 15 amino acids. The DNA for the CDR3 is TGTGCCAGCAGCTCGACTGGGGGGACAGGGTACGGCTACACCTTC. Its protein is CASSSTGGTGYGYTF.

This clone occurred once. V is TRBV15 and J is TRBJ2-3, with TRBD1 matching over 7 bases. Germline CDR1 reads LNHNV; CDR2 reads YYDKDF (reference sequence). The CDR3 has 16 amino acids. Losses at the gene ends were 0 bases for V and 2 bases for J; bases not matched to a gene: 5. This chain's CDR3 is CATSRDIQGVTDTQYF. The CDR3 DNA follows: TGTGCCACCAGCAGAGATATCCAGGGGGTCACAGATACGCAGTATTTT.